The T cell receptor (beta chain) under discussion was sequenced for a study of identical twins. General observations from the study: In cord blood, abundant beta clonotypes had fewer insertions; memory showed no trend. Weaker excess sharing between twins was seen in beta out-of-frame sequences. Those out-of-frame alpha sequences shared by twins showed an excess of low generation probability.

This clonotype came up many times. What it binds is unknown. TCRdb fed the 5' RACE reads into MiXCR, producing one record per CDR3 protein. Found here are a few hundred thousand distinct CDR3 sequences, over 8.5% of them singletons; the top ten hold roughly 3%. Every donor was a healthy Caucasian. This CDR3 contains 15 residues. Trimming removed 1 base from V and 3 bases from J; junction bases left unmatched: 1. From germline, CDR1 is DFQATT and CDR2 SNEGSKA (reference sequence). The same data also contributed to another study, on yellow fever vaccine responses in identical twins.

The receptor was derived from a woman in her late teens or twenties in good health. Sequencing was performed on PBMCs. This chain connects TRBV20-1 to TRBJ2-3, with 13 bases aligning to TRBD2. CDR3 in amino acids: CSARGTSGRTDTQYF. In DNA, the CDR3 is TGCAGTGCTAGAGGGACTAGCGGGAGAACAGATACGCAGTATTTT.